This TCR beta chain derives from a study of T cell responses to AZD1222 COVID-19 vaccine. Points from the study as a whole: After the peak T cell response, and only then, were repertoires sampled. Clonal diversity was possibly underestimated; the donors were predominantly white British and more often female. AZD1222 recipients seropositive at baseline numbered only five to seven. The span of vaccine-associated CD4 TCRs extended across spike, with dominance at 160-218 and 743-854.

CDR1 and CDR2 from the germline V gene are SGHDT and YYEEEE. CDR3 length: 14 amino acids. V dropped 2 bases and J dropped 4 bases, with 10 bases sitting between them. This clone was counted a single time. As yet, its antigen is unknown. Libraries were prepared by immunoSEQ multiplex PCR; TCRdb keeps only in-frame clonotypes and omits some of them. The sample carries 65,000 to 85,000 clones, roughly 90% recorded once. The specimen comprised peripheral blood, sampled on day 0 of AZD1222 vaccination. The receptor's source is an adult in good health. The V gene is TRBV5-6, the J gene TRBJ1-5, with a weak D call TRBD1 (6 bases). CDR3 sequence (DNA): TGTGCCAGCAGCTTCACAGGGTATAATCAGCCCCAGCATTTT. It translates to CASSFTGYNQPQHF.